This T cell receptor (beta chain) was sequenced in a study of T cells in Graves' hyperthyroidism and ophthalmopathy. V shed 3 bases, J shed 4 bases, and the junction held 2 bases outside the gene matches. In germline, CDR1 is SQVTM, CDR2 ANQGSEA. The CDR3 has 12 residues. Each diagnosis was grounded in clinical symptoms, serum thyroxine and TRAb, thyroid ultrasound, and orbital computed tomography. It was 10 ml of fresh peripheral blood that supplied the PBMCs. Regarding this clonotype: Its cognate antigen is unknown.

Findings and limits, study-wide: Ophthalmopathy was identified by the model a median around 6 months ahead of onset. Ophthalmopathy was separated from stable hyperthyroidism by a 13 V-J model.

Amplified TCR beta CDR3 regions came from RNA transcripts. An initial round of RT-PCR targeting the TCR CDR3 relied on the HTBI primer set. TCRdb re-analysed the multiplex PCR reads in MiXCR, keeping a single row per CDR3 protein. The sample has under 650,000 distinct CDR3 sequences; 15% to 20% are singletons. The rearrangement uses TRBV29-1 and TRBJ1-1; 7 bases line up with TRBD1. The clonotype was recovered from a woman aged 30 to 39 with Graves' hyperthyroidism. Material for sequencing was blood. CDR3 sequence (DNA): TGCAGCGTTGAGACAGGGATCACTGAAGCTTTCTTT. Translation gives CSVETGITEAFF. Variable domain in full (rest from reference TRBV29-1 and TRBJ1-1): SAVISQKPSRDICQRGTSLTIQCQVDSQVTMMFWYRQQPGQSLTLIATANQGSEATYESGFVIDKFPISRPNLTFSTLTVSNMSPEDSSIYLCSVETGITEAFFGQGTRLTVV.